Sequencing of this T cell receptor (beta chain) was carried out in a study of human T cells and chemical hapten exposure. Study results and limitations: In the PT1 data, expanded TCR counts showed a positive correlation with patch test score. Compared to controls, expanded TCRs made significantly more large clusters of similar CDR3s.

Using its own MiXCR run on the RACE reads, TCRdb lists one record per CDR3 protein. The top ten clones hold roughly a tenth of a sample with 50,000 to 70,000 distinct CDR3 sequences, more than 9% of them seen once. The V gene end was trimmed by 7 bases and the J gene end by 8 bases; junction bases not matched to a gene: 13. Per germline, CDR1 MDHEN and CDR2 SYDVKM. The CDR3 is 15 residues long. Time point here: pre-sensitization, week 0. Treatment denoted: therapeutic diphenylcyclopropenone sensitization with weekly scalp DPC. This clonotype showed up just a few times. Its antigen is undetermined. The TCR was taken from a man between 40 and 49 years old with alopecia areata. Some clones in this sample may be carry-over from other donors' samples. The sequencing here drew on whole blood, taken in connection with sensitization to the hapten diphenylcyclopropenone (DPC). The chain links TRBV28 to TRBJ1-4; TRBD1 agrees at 7 bases. The CDR3 protein is CASTSGGTDGEKLFF. The DNA of the CDR3 is TGTGCCAGCACTTCAGGGGGGACAGATGGAGAAAAACTGTTTTTT.